The clone carrying this TCR beta chain has a single count. The antigen remains unidentified. Each patient relapsed following autologous stem cell transplantation, and prior brentuximab vedotin exposure differed. Per the germline V gene, CDR1 is SGHRS and CDR2 is YFSETQ. This CDR3 comprises 15 residues. V was pared by 4 bases and J by 8 bases, with 9 bases of the junction left unmatched. This record belongs to a study of PD-1 blockade in classical Hodgkin lymphoma. Produced via immunoSEQ multiplex PCR; TCRdb's table is partial and in-frame only. The repertoire includes about 110,000 clones, about 88% of them detected once, and about 20% sits in the top ten. Study conclusions and caveats: Nivolumab initiation under 1 year post-ASCT meant exclusion. It was among complete responders that baseline diversity resembled that of newly diagnosed patients.

The starting material was peripheral blood mononuclear cells (PBMCs), obtained before the second cycle of nivolumab. This TCR derives from a human donor with classical Hodgkin lymphoma. The J gene is TRBJ2-2, the V gene TRBV5-1, with 9 bases fitting TRBD1. The CDR3 is CASSHHRTGVGELFF. DNA for the CDR3: TGCGCCAGCAGCCACCACCGGACAGGGGTTGGGGAGCTGTTTTTT.